This TCR beta chain was sequenced in a study of shared clonotypes between healthy human individuals. Naive CD8 cells were CD45RO-negative, positively selected for CCR7, excluding terminally differentiated effector memory CD45RA+ cells. Data came from immunoSEQ multiplex PCR; TCRdb stores just in-frame clones and leaves some out. The sample lists nearly 2 million clones, about 95% seen once, with approximately 1% in the top ten. This clone was counted a few times. The germline V gene has CDR1 SNHLY and CDR2 FYNNEI. The CDR3 is 14 amino acids. V gave up 8 bases and J gave up 4 bases, with 15 bases separating them.

The clonotype was recovered from a man younger than 35 in good health. The sequencing sample was made of naive CD8+ T cells sorted from blood. The V and J genes are TRBV2 and TRBJ1-3, with D hard to call. The CDR3 coding sequence is TGTGCCAGCGCGACACCGGAAGGAGGAAACACCATATATTTT. This translates into CASATPEGGNTIYF.